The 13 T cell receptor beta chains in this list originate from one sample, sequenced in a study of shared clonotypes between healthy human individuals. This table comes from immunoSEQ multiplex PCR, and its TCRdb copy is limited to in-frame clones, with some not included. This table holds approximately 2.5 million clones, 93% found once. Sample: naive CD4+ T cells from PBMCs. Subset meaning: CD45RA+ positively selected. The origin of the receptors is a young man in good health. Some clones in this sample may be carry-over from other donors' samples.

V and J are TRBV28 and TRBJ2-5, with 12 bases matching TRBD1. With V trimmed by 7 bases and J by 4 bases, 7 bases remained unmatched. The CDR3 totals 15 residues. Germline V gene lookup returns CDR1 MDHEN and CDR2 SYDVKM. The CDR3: CASKPRDRGPETQYF. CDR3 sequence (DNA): TGTGCCAGCAAACCCCGGGACAGGGGGCCAGAGACCCAGTACTTC.

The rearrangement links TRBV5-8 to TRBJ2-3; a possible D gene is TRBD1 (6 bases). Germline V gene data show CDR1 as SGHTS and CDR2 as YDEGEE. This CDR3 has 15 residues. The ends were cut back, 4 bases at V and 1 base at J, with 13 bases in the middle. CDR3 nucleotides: TGTGCCAGCAGCCAACAGGGTAGCGGCACAGATACGCAGTATTTT. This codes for CASSQQGSGTDTQYF.

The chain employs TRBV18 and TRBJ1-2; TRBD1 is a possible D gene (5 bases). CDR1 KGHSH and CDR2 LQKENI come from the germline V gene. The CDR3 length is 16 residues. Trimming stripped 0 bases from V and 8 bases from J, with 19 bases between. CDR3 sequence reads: CASSPPGSQGEGGYTF. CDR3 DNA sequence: TGTGCCAGCTCACCACCGGGGTCTCAAGGGGAGGGAGGCTACACCTTC.

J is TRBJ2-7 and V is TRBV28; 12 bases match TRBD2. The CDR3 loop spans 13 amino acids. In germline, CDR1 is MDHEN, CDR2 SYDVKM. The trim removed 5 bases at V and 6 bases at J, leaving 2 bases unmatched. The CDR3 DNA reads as TGTGCCAGCAGTACGGGACTAGCGGGCGAGCAGTACTTC. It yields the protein CASSTGLAGEQYF. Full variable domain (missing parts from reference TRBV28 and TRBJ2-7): DVKVTQSSRYLVKRTGEKVFLECVQDMDHENMFWYRQDPGLGLRLIYFSYDVKMKEKGDIPEGYSVSREKKERFSLILESASTNQTSMYLCASSTGLAGEQYFGPGTRLTVT.

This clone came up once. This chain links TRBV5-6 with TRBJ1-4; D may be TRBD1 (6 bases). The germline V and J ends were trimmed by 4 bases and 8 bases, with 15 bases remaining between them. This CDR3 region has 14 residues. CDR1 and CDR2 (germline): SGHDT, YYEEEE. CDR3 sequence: CASSNPGVGEKLFF. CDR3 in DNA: TGTGCCAGCAGCAATCCAGGGGTGGGGGAAAAACTGTTTTTT.

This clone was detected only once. This CDR3 is CATAGGFEKLFF. The CDR3 nucleotides are TGTGCCACGGCGGGAGGCTTCGAAAAACTGTTTTTT. V gene TRBV2 combines with J gene TRBJ1-4; D is undetermined. The V end lost 10 bases, the J end lost 8 bases, and 14 bases lay between the germline ends. There are 12 residues in the CDR3. CDR1 is SNHLY, CDR2 FYNNEI, per germline.

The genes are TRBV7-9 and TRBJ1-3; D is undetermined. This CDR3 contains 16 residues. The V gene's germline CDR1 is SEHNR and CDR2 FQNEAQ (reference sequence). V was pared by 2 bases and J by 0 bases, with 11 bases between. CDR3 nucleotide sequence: TGTGCCAGCAGCTTATCTCGCCCGTACTCTGGAAACACCATATATTTT. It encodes CASSLSRPYSGNTIYF.

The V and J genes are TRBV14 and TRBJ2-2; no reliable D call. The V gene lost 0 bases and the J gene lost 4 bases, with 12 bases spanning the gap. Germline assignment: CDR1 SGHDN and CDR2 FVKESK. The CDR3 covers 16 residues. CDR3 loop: CASSQDRVSVTGELFF. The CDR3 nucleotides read TGTGCCAGCAGCCAAGATCGGGTCTCGGTCACCGGGGAGCTGTTTTTT.

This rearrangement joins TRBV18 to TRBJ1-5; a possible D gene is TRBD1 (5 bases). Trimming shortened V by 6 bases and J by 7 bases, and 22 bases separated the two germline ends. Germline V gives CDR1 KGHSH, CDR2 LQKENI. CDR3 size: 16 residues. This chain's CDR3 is CASSPSGGGTGQPQHF. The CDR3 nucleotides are TGTGCCAGCTCTCCGTCTGGTGGGGGAACGGGGCAGCCCCAGCATTTT. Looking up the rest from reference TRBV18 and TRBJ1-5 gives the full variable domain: NAGVMQNPRHLVRRRGQEARLRCSPMKGHSHVYWYRQLPEEGLKFMVYLQKENIIDESGMPKERFSAEFPKEGPSILRIQQVVRGDSAAYFCASSPSGGGTGQPQHFGDGTRLSIL.

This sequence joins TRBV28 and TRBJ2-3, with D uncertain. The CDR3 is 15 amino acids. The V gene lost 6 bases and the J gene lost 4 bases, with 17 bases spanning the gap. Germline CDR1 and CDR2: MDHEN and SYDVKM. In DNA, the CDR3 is TGTGCCAGCAGGTCTTCTGGACGGAGCCCAGATACGCAGTATTTT. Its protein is CASRSSGRSPDTQYF.

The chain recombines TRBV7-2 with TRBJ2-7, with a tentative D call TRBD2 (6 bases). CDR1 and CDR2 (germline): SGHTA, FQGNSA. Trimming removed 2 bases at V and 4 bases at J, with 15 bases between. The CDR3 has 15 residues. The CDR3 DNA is TGTGCCAGCAGCTTAATGGGACTCCTCCGGTACGAGCAGTACTTC. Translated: CASSLMGLLRYEQYF. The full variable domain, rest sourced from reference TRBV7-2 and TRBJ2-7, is GAGVSQSPSNKVTEKGKDVELRCDPISGHTALYWYRQSLGQGLEFLIYFQGNSAPDKSGLPSDRFSAERTGGSVSTLTIQRTQQEDSAVYLCASSLMGLLRYEQYFGPGTRLTVT.

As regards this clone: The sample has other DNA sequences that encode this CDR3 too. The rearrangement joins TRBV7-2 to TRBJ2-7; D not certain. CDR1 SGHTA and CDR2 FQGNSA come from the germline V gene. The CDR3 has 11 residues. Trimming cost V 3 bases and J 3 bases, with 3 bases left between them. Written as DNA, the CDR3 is TGTGCCAGCAGCTTCCACTACGAGCAGTACTTC. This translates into CASSFHYEQYF.

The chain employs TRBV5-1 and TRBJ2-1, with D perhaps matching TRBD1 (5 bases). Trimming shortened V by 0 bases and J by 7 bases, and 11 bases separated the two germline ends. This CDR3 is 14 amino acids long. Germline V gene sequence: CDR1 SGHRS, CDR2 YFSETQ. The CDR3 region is CASSLGAGKNEQFF. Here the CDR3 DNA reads TGCGCCAGCAGCTTGGGGGCAGGGAAGAATGAGCAGTTCTTC. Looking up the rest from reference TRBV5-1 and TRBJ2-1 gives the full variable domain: KAGVTQTPRYLIKTRGQQVTLSCSPISGHRSVSWYQQTPGQGLQFLFEYFSETQRNKGNFPGRFSGRQFSNSRSEMNVSTLELGDSALYLCASSLGAGKNEQFFGPGTRLTVL.